This T cell receptor beta chain derives from a study of STAT5B mutations in CD4+ large granular lymphocyte leukemia. Regarding the study as a whole: No patients shared main leukemic clonotypes, though less than 30% appeared at low frequency elsewhere.

A note on this clone: The antigen remains undetermined. Distinct nucleotide sequences in the sample also encode this CDR3.

With V trimmed by 6 bases and J by 9 bases, 7 bases remained unmatched. Per the germline V gene, CDR1 is KGHSH and CDR2 is LQKENI. The length of the CDR3 is 14 residues. In the authors' methods: Lowest detectable productive clonotype frequency was 2.59 x 10-5. Sequencing used immunoSEQ multiplex PCR; TCRdb keeps in-frame clones, though not all of them. The V and J calls and the clone size are those of that table, but D and trimming were determined from the DNA. The table shows 24,000 or so clones, with about 79% occurring only once. Specimen: CD4+ T cells from blood buffy coats. The TCR sequence derives from a human donor in good health. V gene TRBV18 combines with J gene TRBJ1-6, with 8 bases lining up with TRBD1. The CDR3 DNA reads TGTGCCAGCTCCCCAGGACAGGGAGGTTCACCCCTCCACTTT. It is translated as CASSPGQGGSPLHF.